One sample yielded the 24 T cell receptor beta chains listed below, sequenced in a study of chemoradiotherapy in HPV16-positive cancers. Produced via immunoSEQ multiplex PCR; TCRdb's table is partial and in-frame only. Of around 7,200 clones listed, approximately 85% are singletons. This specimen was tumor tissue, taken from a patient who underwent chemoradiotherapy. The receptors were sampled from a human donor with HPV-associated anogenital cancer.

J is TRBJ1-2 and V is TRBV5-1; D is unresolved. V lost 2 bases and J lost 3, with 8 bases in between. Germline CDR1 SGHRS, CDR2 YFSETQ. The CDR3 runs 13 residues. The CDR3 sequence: CASSFAQDYGYTF. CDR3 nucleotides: TGCGCCAGCAGCTTCGCCCAGGACTATGGCTACACCTTC.

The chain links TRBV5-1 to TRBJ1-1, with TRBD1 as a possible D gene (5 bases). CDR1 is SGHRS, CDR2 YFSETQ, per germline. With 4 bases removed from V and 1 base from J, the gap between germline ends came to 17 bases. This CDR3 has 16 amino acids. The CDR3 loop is CASSPLTGTGNTEAFF. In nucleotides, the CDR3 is TGCGCCAGCAGCCCCCTCACCGGGACGGGGAACACTGAAGCTTTCTTT.

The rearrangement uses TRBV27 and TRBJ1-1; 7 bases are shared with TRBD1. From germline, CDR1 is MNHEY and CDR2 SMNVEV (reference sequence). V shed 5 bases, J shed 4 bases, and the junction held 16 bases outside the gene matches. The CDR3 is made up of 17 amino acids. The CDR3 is CASSPPGQPAVGTEAFF. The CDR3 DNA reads TGTGCCAGCAGTCCCCCGGGACAGCCAGCAGTAGGCACTGAAGCTTTCTTT.

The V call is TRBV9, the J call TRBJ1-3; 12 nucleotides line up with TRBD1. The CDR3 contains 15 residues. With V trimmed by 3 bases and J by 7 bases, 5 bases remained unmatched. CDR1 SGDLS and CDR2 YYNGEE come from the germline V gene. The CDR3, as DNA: TGTGCCAGCAGCGAACCGGGACAGGGGGCGAACACCATATATTTT. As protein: CASSEPGQGANTIYF.

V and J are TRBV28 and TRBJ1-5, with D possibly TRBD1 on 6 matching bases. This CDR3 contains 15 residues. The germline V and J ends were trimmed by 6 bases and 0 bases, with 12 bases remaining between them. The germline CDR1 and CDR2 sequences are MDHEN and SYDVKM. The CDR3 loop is CASRTGGPSNQPQHF. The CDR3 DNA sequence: TGTGCCAGCAGAACGGGGGGGCCTAGCAATCAGCCCCAGCATTTT.

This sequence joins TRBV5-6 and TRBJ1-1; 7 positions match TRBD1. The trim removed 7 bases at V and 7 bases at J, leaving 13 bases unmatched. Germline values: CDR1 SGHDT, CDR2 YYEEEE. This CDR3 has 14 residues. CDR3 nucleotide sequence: TGTGCCAGCGGTTTGCCAGGGGGTCGGGGTGAAGCTTTCTTT. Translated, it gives CASGLPGGRGEAFF.

The CDR3, as DNA: TGTGCCAGCAGTGGACAGATCTACGAGCAGTACTTC. Residues: CASSGQIYEQYF. The J gene is TRBJ2-7, the V gene TRBV28; D is possibly TRBD1 (6 bases). The CDR3 is 12 residues long. Germline loops: CDR1 MDHEN, CDR2 SYDVKM. With 5 bases removed from V and 3 bases from J, the gap between germline ends came to 8 bases.

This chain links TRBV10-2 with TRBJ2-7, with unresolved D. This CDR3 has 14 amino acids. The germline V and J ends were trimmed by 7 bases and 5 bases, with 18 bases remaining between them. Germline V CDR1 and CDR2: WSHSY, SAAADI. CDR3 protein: CASTPRVTRDEQYF. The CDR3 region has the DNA TGCGCCAGCACTCCCCGGGTCACCCGCGACGAGCAGTACTTC.

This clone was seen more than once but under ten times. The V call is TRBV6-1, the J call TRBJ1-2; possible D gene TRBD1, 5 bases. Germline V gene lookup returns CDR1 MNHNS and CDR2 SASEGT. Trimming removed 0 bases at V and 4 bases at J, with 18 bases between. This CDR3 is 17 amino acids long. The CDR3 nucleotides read TGTGCCAGCAGTGAAGCGCTTCCAGGGAGTAGGGTCTATGGCTACACCTTC. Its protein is CASSEALPGSRVYGYTF.

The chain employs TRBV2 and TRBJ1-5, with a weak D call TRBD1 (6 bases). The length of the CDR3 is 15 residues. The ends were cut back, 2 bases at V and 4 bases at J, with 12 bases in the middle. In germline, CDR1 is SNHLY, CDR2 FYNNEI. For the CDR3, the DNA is TGTGCCAGCAGTGAACTAAGGGGGGAGAATCAGCCCCAGCATTTT. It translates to CASSELRGENQPQHF. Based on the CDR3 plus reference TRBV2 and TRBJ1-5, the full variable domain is EPEVTQTPSHQVTQMGQEVILRCVPISNHLYFYWYRQILGQKVEFLVSFYNNEISEKSEIFDDQFSVERPDGSNFTLKIRSTKLEDSAMYFCASSELRGENQPQHFGDGTRLSIL.

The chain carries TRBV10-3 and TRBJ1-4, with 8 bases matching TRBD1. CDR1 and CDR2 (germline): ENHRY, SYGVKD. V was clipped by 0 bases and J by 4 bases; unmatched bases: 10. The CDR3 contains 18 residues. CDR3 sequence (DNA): TGTGCCATCAGTGAGTCGCTGGGGGGGACAGGAGTTAATGAAAAACTGTTTTTT. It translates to CAISESLGGTGVNEKLFF.

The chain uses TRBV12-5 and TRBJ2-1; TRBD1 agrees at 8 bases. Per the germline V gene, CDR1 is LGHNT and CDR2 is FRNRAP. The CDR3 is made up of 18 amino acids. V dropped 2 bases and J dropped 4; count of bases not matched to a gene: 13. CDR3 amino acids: CASGLLLEEQGGYNEQFF. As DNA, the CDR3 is TGTGCTAGTGGTTTGTTGTTAGAAGAACAGGGGGGATACAATGAGCAGTTCTTC.

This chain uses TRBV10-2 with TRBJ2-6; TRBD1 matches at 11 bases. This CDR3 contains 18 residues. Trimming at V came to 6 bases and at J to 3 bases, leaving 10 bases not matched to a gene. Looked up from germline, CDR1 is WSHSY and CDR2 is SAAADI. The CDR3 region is CASRKDRGQISGANVLTF. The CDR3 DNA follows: TGCGCCAGCAGAAAGGACAGGGGGCAGATAAGTGGGGCCAACGTCCTGACTTTC.

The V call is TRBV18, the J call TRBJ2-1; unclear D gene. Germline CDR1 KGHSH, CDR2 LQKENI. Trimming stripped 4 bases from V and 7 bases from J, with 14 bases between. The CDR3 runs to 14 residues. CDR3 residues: CASSLYRSLNEQFF. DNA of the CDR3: TGTGCCAGCTCACTCTACCGCAGCCTAAATGAGCAGTTCTTC.

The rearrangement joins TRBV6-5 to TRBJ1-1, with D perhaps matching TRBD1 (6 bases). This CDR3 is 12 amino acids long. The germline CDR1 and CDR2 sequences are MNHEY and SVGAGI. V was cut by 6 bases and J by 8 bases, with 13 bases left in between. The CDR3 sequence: CASRSTGTEAFF. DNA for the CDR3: TGTGCCAGCAGATCCACCGGGACAGAAGCTTTCTTT.

In nucleotides, the CDR3 is TGTGCCATACAGGACAGGGGGAATGAGCAGTTCTTC. Protein: CAIQDRGNEQFF. The chain couples TRBV10-3 to TRBJ2-1, with TRBD1 matching over 10 bases. Germline lookup yields CDR1 ENHRY and CDR2 SYGVKD. Germline trimming cut 9 bases from V and 7 bases from J; bases unmatched to any gene: 3. The CDR3 runs 12 residues.

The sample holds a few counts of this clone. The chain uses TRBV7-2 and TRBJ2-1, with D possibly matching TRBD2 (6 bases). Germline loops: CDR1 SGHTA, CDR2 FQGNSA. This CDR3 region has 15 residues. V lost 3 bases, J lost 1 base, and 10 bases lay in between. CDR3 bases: TGTGCCAGCAGCTTCGGGACTGTTTCCTACAATGAGCAGTTCTTC. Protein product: CASSFGTVSYNEQFF.

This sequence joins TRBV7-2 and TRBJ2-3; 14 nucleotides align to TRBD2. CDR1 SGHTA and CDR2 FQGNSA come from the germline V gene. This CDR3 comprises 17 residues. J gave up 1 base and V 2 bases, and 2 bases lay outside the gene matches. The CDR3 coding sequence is TGTGCCAGCAGCTTACGACTAGCGGGGGGGGGCACAGATACGCAGTATTTT. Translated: CASSLRLAGGGTDTQYF.

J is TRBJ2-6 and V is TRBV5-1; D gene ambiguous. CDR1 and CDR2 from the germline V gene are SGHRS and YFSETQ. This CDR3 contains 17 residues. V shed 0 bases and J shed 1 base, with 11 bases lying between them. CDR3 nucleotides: TGCGCCAGCAGCTTGGCACAGATCGGATCTGGGGCCAACGTCCTGACTTTC. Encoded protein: CASSLAQIGSGANVLTF. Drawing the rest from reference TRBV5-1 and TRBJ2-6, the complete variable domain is KAGVTQTPRYLIKTRGQQVTLSCSPISGHRSVSWYQQTPGQGLQFLFEYFSETQRNKGNFPGRFSGRQFSNSRSEMNVSTLELGDSALYLCASSLAQIGSGANVLTFGAGSRLTVL.

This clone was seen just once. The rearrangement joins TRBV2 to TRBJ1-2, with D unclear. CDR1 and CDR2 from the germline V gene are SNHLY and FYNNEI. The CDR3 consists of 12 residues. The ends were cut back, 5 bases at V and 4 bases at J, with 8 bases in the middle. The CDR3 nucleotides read TGTGCCAGCAGTAAAGAGGGCTATGGCTACACCTTC. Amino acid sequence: CASSKEGYGYTF.

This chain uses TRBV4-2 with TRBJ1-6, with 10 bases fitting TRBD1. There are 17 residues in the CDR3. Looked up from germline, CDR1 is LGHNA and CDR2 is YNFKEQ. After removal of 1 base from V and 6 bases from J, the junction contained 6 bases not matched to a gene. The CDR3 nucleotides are TGTGCCAGCAGCCAAGTCGTAGGGACAGGGGTTAATTCACCCCTCCACTTT. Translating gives CASSQVVGTGVNSPLHF.

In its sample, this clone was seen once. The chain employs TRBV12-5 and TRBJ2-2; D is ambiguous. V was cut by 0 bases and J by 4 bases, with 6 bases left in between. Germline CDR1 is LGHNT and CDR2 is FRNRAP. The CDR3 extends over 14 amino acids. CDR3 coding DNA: TGTGCTAGTGGTTTGGTACCCTCCACCGGGGAGCTGTTTTTT. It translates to CASGLVPSTGELFF.

CDR3 loop: CASSIRRGGRASYEQYF. The CDR3 DNA reads TGTGCCAGTAGTATTCGTCGCGGGGGGAGGGCCTCCTACGAGCAGTACTTC. The chain carries TRBV19 and TRBJ2-7; 8 bases are shared with TRBD2. This CDR3 is built from 17 residues. Trimming removed 3 bases from V and 0 bases from J; junction bases left unmatched: 10. The germline V gene has CDR1 LNHDA and CDR2 SQIVND (reference sequence).

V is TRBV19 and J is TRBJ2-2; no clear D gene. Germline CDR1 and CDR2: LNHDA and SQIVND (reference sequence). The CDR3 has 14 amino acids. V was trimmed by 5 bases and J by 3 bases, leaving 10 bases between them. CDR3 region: CASSLRQHTGELFF. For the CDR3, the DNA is TGTGCCAGTAGTCTTAGACAACACACCGGGGAGCTGTTTTTT.